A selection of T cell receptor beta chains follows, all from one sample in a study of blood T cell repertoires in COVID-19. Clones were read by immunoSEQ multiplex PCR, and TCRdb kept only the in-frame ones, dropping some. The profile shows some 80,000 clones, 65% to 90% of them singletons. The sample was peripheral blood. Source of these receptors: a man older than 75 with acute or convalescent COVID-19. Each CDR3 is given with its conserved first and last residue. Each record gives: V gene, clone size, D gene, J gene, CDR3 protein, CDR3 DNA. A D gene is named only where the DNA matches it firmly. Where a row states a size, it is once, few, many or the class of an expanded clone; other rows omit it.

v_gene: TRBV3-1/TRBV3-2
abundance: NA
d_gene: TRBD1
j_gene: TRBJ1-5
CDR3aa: CASSPDREGQPQHF
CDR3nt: TGTGCCAGCAGCCCGGACAGGGAAGGCCAGCCCCAGCATTTT

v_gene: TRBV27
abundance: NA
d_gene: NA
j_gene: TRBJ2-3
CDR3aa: CASRGRVPSYTQYF
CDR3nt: TGTGCCAGCAGGGGCAGGGTTCCTTCGTATACGCAGTATTTT

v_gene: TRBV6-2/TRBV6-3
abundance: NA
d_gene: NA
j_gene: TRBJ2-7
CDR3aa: CASSSYYEQYF
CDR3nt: TGTGCCAGCAGCTCCTACTACGAGCAGTACTTC

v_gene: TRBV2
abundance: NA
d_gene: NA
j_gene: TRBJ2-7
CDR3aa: CASSEDQGIYEQYF
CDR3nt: TGTGCCAGCAGTGAAGACCAGGGGATCTACGAGCAGTACTTC

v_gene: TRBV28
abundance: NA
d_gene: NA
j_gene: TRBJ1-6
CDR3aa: CASRIGGGSIIIHPLHF
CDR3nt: TGTGCCAGCAGAATTGGTGGCGGATCTATTATAATTCACCCCCTCCACTTT

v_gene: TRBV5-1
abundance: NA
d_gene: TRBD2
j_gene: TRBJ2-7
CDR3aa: CASSPRDFWGLAGKEQYF
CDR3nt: TGCGCCAGCAGCCCCAGGGACTTTTGGGGACTAGCGGGGAAAGAGCAGTACTTC

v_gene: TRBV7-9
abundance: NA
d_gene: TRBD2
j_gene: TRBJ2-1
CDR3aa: CASSFGRLAGGYEQFF
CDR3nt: TGTGCCAGCAGCTTTGGCCGACTAGCGGGAGGATATGAGCAGTTCTTC

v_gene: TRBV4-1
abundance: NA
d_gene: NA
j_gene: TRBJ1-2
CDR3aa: CASSTRQREGYTF
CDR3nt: TGCGCCAGCAGCACACGACAGCGTGAGGGCTACACCTTC

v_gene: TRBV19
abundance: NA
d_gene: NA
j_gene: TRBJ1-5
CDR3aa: CASSNTGLEQPQHF
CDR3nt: TGTGCCAGTAGCAATACGGGACTGGAACAGCCCCAGCATTTT

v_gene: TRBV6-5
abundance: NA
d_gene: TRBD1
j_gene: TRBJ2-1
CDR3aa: CASSYGTGLHNEQFF
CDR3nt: TGTGCCAGCAGTTACGGGACAGGGCTCCACAATGAGCAGTTCTTC

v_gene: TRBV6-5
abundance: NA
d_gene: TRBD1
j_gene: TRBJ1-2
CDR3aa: CASRKGAPNYGYTF
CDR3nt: TGTGCCAGCAGGAAGGGGGCACCTAACTATGGCTACACCTTC

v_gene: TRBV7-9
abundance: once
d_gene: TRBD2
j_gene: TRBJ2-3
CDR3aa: CASSISGTLTDTQYF
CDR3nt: TGTGCCAGCAGTATTAGCGGGACCTTAACAGATACGCAGTATTTT

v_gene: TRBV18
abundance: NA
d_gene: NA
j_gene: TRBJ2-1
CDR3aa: CASSPPNRADWNEQFF
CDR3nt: TGTGCCAGCTCACCACCTAACAGGGCGGATTGGAATGAGCAGTTCTTC